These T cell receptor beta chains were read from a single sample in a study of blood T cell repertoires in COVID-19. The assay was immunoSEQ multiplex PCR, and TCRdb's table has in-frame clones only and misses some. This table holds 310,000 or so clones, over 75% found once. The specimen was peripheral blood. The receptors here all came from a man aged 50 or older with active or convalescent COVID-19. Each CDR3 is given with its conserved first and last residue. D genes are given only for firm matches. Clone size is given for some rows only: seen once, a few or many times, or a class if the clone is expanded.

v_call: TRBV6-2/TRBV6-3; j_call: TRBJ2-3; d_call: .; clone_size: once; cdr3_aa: CASSLTRGLTDTQYF; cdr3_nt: TGTGCCAGCAGCCTGACTAGAGGTTTGACAGATACGCAGTATTTT
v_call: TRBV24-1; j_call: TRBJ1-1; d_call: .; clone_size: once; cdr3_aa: CATSDGRTAGDTEAFF; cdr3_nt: TGTGCCACCAGTGATGGACGGACAGCGGGGGACACTGAAGCTTTCTTT
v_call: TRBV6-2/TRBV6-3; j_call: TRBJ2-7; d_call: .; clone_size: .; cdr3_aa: CASSDRDLSSYEQYF; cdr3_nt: TGTGCCAGCAGTGACCGGGACTTAAGCTCCTACGAGCAGTACTTC
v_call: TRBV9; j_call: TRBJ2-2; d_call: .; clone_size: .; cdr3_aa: CASSVPDSLNTGELFF; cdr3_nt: TGTGCCAGCAGCGTACCAGACAGCCTGAACACCGGGGAGCTGTTTTTT
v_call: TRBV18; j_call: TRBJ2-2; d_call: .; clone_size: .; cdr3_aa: CASSPLGGNTGELFF; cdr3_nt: TGTGCCAGCTCACCATTGGGGGGAAACACCGGGGAGCTGTTTTTT
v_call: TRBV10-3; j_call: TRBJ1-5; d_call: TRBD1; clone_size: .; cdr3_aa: CATRTGDQPQHF; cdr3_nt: TGTGCCACCCGGACAGGGGATCAGCCCCAGCATTTT
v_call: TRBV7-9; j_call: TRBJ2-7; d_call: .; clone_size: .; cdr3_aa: CASSFGQTEQYF; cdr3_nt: TGTGCCAGCAGCTTCGGACAGACCGAGCAGTACTTC
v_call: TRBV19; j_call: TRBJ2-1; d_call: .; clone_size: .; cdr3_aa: CASSVDSSSYNEQFF; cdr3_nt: TGTGCCAGTAGTGTGGACTCATCCTCCTACAATGAGCAGTTCTTC
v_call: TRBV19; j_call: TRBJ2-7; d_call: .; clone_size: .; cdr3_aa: CASSTGQIYEQYF; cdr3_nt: TGTGCCAGTAGTACCGGACAGATCTACGAGCAGTACTTC
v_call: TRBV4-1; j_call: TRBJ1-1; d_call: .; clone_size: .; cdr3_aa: CASSQVALGQAYTEAFF; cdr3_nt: TGCGCCAGCAGCCAAGTCGCGTTGGGACAAGCTTACACTGAAGCTTTCTTT
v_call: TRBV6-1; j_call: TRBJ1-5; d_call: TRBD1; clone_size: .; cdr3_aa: CASSEPFEGAHQPQHF; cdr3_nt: TGTGCCAGCAGTGAACCATTCGAGGGGGCTCATCAGCCCCAGCATTTT
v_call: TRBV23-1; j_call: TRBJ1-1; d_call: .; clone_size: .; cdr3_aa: CASSQSGQPNGHEAFF; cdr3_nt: TGCGCCAGCAGTCAATCGGGGCAGCCCAATGGTCATGAAGCTTTCTTT
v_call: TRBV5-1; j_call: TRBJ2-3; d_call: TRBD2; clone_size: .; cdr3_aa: CASSRSGGESTDTQYF; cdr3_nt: TGCGCCAGCAGCCGGAGCGGGGGGGAAAGCACAGATACGCAGTATTTT
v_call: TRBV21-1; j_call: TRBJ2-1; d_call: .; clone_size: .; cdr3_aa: CASSKGMTVLSSYNEQFF; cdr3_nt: TGTGCCAGCAGCAAAGGAATGACAGTGCTTAGCTCCTACAATGAGCAGTTCTTC
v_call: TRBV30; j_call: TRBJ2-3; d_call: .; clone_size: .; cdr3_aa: CAWSLTVDTQYF; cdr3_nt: TGTGCCTGGAGCCTGACAGTTGATACGCAGTATTTT
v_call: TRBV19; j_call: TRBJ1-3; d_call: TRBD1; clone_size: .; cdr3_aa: CASSPVGTASGNTIYF; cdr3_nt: TGTGCCAGTAGTCCCGTAGGGACAGCCTCTGGAAACACCATATATTTT
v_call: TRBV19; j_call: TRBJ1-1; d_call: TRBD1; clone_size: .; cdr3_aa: CASRSGTGDPEAFF; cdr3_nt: TGTGCCAGTAGATCCGGGACAGGGGACCCTGAAGCTTTCTTT
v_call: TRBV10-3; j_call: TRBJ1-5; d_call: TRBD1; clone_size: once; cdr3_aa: CAISESSGTGDNQPQHF; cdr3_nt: TGTGCCATCAGTGAGTCGAGCGGGACAGGGGACAATCAGCCCCAGCATTTT
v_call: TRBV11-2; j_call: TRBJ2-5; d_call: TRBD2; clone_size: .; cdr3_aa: CASSLDPVALLAAQETQYF; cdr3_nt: TGTGCCAGCAGCTTAGACCCTGTTGCCCTACTAGCGGCCCAAGAGACCCAGTACTTC
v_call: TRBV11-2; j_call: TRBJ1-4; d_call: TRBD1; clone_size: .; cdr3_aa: CASSPGQGNEKLFF; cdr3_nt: TGTGCCAGCAGCCCGGGACAGGGGAATGAAAAACTGTTTTTT
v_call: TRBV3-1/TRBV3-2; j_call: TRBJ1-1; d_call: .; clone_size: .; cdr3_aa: CASSHSFDGSGTEAFF; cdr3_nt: TGTGCCAGCAGCCATTCATTTGATGGGTCGGGGACTGAAGCTTTCTTT
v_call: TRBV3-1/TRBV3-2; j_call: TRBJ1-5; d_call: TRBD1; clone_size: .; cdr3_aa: CASSQEAYRDRGILNQPQHF; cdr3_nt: TGTGCCAGCAGCCAAGAGGCATACCGGGACAGGGGAATTTTAAATCAGCCCCAGCATTTT
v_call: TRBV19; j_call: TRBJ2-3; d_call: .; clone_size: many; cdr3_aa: CASSMAFSTDTQYF; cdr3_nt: TGTGCCAGTAGTATGGCATTTAGCACAGATACGCAGTATTTT
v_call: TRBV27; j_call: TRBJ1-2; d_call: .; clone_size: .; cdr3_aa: CASSLLFLGGGDYYGYTF; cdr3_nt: TGTGCCAGCAGTTTATTATTCCTGGGGGGGGGCGACTACTATGGCTACACCTTC
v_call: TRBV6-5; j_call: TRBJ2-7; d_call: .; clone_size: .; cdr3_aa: CASSYQGGSYEQYF; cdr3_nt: TGTGCCAGCAGTTACCAGGGCGGCTCCTACGAGCAGTACTTC
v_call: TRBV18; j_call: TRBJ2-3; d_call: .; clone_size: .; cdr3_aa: CASSRGLSPRTDTQYF; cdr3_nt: TGTGCCAGCTCACGCGGACTTTCCCCCCGCACAGATACGCAGTATTTT
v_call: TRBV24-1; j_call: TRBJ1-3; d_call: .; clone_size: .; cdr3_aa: CATSDSLSSGNTIYF; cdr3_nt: TGTGCCACCAGTGATTCATTGAGCTCTGGAAACACCATATATTTT